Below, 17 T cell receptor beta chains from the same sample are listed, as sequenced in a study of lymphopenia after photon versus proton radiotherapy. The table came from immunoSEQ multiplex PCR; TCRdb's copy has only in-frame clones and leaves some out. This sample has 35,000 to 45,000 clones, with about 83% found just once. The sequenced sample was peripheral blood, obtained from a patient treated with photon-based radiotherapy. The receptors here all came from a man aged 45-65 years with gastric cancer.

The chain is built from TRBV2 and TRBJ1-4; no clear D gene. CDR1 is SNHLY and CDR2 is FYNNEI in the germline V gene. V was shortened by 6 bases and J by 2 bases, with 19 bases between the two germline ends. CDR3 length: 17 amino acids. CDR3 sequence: CASSLRGVRATNEKLFF. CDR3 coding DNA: TGTGCCAGCAGCCTCCGGGGTGTGCGGGCGACTAATGAAAAACTGTTTTTT.

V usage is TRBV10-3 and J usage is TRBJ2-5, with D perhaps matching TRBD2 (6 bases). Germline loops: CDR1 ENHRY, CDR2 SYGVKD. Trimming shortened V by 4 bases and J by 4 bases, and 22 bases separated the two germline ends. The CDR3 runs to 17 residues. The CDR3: CAISGNAGTRAVETQYF. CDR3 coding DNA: TGTGCCATCAGTGGAAATGCGGGGACCAGGGCTGTAGAGACCCAGTACTTC.

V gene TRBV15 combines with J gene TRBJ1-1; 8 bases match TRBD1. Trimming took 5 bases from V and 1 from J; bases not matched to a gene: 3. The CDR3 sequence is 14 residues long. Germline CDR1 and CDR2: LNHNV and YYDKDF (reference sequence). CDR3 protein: CATSDRGGNTEAFF. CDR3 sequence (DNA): TGTGCCACCAGCGACAGGGGTGGGAACACTGAAGCTTTCTTT.

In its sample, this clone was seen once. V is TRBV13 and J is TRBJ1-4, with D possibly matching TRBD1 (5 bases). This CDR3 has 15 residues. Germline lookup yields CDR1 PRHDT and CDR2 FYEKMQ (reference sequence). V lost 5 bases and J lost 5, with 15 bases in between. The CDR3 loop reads CASSASGAGNEKLFF. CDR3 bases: TGTGCCAGCAGCGCCAGCGGGGCAGGGAATGAAAAACTGTTTTTT.

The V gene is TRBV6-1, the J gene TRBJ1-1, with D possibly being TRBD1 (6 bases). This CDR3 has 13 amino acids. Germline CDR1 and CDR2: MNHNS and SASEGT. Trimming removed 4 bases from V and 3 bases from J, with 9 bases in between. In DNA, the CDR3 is TGTGCCAGCAGTGTTACAGGGTACACTGAAGCTTTCTTT. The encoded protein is CASSVTGYTEAFF.

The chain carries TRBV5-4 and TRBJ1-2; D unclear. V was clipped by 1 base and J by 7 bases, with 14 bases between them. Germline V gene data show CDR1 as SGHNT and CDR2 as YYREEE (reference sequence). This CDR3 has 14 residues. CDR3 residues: CASSLPQRKSGYTF. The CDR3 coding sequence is TGTGCCAGCAGCTTGCCACAGAGGAAATCTGGCTACACCTTC.

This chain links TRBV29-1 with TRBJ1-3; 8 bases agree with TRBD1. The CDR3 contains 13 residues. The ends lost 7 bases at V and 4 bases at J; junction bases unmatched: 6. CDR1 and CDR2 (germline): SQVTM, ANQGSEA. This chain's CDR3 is CSARQGNGNTIYF. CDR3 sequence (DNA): TGCAGCGCCAGACAGGGGAACGGAAACACCATATATTTT. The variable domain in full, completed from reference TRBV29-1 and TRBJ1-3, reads SAVISQKPSRDICQRGTSLTIQCQVDSQVTMMFWYRQQPGQSLTLIATANQGSEATYESGFVIDKFPISRPNLTFSTLTVSNMSPEDSSIYLCSARQGNGNTIYFGEGSWLTVV.

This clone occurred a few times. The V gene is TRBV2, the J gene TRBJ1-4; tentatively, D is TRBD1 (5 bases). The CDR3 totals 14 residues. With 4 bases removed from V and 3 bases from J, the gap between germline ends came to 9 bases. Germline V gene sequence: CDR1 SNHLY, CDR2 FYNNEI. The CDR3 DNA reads TGTGCCAGCAGTGCTGGGGCCCCTAATGAAAAACTGTTTTTT. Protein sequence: CASSAGAPNEKLFF.

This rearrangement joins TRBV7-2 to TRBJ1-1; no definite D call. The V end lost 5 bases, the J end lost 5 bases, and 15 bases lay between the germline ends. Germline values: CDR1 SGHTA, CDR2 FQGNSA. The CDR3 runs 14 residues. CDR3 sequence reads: CASSPVSPGTEAFF. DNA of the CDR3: TGTGCCAGCAGCCCGGTTAGCCCCGGAACTGAAGCTTTCTTT.

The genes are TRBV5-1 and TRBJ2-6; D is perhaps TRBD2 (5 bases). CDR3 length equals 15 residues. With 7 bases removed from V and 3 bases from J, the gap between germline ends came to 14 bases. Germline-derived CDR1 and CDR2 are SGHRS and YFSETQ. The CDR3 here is CASPSSAGGANVLTF. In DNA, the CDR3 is TGCGCCAGCCCCTCTTCTGCGGGTGGGGCCAACGTCCTGACTTTC.

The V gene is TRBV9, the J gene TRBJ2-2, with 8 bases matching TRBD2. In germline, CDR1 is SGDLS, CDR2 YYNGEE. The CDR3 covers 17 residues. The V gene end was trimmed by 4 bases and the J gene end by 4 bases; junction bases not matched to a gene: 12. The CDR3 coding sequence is TGTGCCAGCAGCAAATCCGCCGGGAGGGCCGGCACCGGGGAGCTGTTTTTT. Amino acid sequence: CASSKSAGRAGTGELFF.

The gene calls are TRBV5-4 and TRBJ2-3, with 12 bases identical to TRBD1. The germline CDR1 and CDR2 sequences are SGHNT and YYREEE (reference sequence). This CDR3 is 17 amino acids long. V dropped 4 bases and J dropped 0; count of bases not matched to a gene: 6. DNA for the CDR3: TGTGCCAGCAGCCGGGACAGGGGGCTCCCTAGCACAGATACGCAGTATTTT. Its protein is CASSRDRGLPSTDTQYF.

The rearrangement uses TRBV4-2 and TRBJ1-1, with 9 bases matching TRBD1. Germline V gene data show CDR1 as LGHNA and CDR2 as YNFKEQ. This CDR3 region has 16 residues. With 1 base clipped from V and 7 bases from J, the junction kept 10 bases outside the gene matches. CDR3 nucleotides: TGTGCCAGCAGCCAAGGTGGACAGGGGATGGGCAATGAAGCTTTCTTT. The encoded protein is CASSQGGQGMGNEAFF.

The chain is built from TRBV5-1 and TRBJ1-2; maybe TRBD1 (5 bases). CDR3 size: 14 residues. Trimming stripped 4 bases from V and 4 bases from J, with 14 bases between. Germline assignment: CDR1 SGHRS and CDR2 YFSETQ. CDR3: CASSREPGAYGYTF. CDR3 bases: TGCGCCAGCAGCCGGGAACCCGGGGCCTATGGCTACACCTTC.

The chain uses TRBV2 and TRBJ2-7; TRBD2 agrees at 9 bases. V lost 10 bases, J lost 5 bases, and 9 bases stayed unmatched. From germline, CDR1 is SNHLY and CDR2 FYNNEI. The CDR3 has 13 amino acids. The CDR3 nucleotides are TGTGCCACCGCGGGGGGGGAGGTTCACGAGCAGTACTTC. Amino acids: CATAGGEVHEQYF.

The CDR3: CASSLSGAGANVLTF. The CDR3 DNA follows: TGTGCCAGCAGTTTAAGCGGGGCTGGGGCCAACGTCCTGACTTTC. The V and J genes are TRBV28 and TRBJ2-6, with 7 bases matching TRBD2. The CDR3 totals 15 residues. The V gene's germline CDR1 is MDHEN and CDR2 SYDVKM. The trim removed 2 bases at V and 2 bases at J, leaving 0 bases unmatched.

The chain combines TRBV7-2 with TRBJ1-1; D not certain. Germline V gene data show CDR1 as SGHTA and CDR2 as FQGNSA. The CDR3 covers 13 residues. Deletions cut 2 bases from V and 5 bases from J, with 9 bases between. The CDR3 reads CASSLWVETEAFF. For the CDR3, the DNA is TGTGCCAGCAGCTTATGGGTCGAAACTGAAGCTTTCTTT.